This note documents a single TCR beta chain sequence. Its antigen is unidentified. Unique molecular identifiers featured in how the TCRbeta library was prepared. TCRdb reanalysed the PCR reads using MiXCR and keeps one entry per CDR3 protein. The table shows a few hundred thousand distinct CDR3 sequences, with 27% occurring only once. This entry comes from a study of T-cell reconstitution after alpha-beta-depleted transplantation in children. Study-level results: At the one-year point after transplant, T-cell counts and TCRbeta diversity were found to come mostly from T cells that had been newly produced. At around two months after transplant, the alpha-beta T cells were reportedly derived from several hundred expanded clones that came from non-depleted graft cells.

This specimen was PBMCs, taken before TCRalphabeta/CD19-depleted stem cell transplant. The clonotype originates from a boy younger than two with Wiskott-Aldrich syndrome, due to receive a stem cell transplant.

The CDR3 nucleotides read TGCAGTTCAGGGGGACGGTCCACAGATACGCAGTATTTT. It is translated as CSSGGRSTDTQYF. The chain links TRBV20-1 to TRBJ2-3; 7 bases match TRBD1. Germline trimming cut 8 bases from V and 2 bases from J; bases unmatched to any gene: 7. Germline lookup yields CDR1 DFQATT and CDR2 SNEGSKA (reference sequence). The CDR3 is 13 residues long.